This T cell receptor beta chain was captured by sequencing in a study of blood T cell repertoires in COVID-19. Turning to the study itself: Sources were T cells, B-cell-depleted T cells, or PBMCs; the material itself was cDNA or gDNA.

The CDR3 contains 14 residues. The V end was cut by 2 bases, the J end by 4 bases, with 11 bases between. In germline, CDR1 is SEHNR, CDR2 FQNEAQ (reference sequence). Methods used by the authors: Reference gene primers were amplified, and this amplification served to estimate nucleated cell counts. Libraries were prepared by immunoSEQ multiplex PCR; TCRdb keeps only in-frame clonotypes and omits some of them. Clone size and the V and J calls come from that table; the DNA yielded D and trimming. The sample consists of about 300,000 clones, about 81% of them appearing once. This clone was seen only a few times.

V is TRBV7-9 and J is TRBJ1-1; perhaps TRBD1 as D (5 bases). The sample was peripheral blood. The TCR originated in a human donor with COVID-19, enrolled during active disease. The donor label of this sample is uncertain. CDR3 loop: CASSLSRGVTEAFF. In DNA, the CDR3 is TGTGCCAGCAGCTTAAGCCGGGGGGTCACTGAAGCTTTCTTT.